Following are 15 T cell receptor beta chains from one sample sequenced in a study of blood T cell repertoires in COVID-19. Libraries were prepared by immunoSEQ multiplex PCR; TCRdb keeps only in-frame clonotypes and omits some of them. The data contain under 250,000 clones, roughly nine tenths of them singletons. The specimen sequenced was peripheral blood. The receptors were gathered from a man between 60 and 75 years old with acute or convalescent COVID-19.

The chain employs TRBV6-5 and TRBJ2-1; possible D gene TRBD1, 6 bases. The CDR3 length is 15 residues. Deletions cut 6 bases from V and 9 bases from J, with 21 bases between. Germline CDR1 is MNHEY and CDR2 is SVGAGI. The CDR3 region has the DNA TGTGCCAGCAGCTATAGCCCCGACAGGTACGGTGAGCAGTTCTTC. This sequence encodes CASSYSPDRYGEQFF.

V is TRBV27 and J is TRBJ2-3; D possibly corresponds to TRBD1 (6 bases). Germline CDR1 reads MNHEY; CDR2 reads SMNVEV (reference sequence). The CDR3 sequence is 16 residues long. The V gene lost 5 bases and the J gene lost 4 bases, with 19 bases spanning the gap. The CDR3 DNA sequence: TGTGCCAGCAGTCCTGGGACAACAGAACCGTCAGATACGCAGTATTTT. It encodes CASSPGTTEPSDTQYF.

The chain employs TRBV28 and TRBJ2-5, with TRBD2 matching 12 bases. Per the germline V gene, CDR1 is MDHEN and CDR2 is SYDVKM. Trimming took 8 bases from V and 4 from J; bases not matched to a gene: 11. The length of the CDR3 is 16 residues. CDR3 nucleotides: TGTGCCAGCCAGACCCCTAGCGGGAGGGCCGGAGAGACCCAGTACTTC. This translates into CASQTPSGRAGETQYF.

V and J are TRBV24-1 and TRBJ2-2; D is unclear. V was trimmed by 4 bases and J by 1 base, leaving 9 bases between them. The CDR3 contains 15 residues. The V gene's germline CDR1 is KGHDR and CDR2 SFDVKD. The CDR3 nucleotides read TGTGCCACCAGTGAGGGCAACTTGAACACCGGGGAGCTGTTTTTT. This gives the protein CATSEGNLNTGELFF.

This clone has just one count. J is TRBJ1-1 and V is TRBV5-1; a possible D gene is TRBD1 (6 bases). V was clipped by 0 bases and J by 12 bases, with 12 bases between them. Germline CDR1 SGHRS, CDR2 YFSETQ. There are 12 residues in the CDR3. The CDR3 loop is CASSLESGVTFF. CDR3 coding DNA: TGCGCCAGCAGCTTGGAGTCAGGGGTGACTTTCTTT.

The chain is built from TRBV3-1 (or the pseudogene TRBV3-2) and TRBJ1-2, with D possibly TRBD1 on 6 matching bases. Germline V gene data show CDR1 as LGHDT and CDR2 as YNNKEL (reference sequence). This CDR3 is built from 15 residues. The V gene lost 6 bases and the J gene lost 7 bases, with 21 bases spanning the gap. In DNA, the CDR3 is TGTGCCAGCAGGAAACGACTAAAGGGGGAGGGTGGCTACACCTTC. Translating gives CASRKRLKGEGGYTF.

This sequence joins TRBV5-4 and TRBJ1-1, with 7 bases lining up with TRBD1. Trimming cost V 4 bases and J 11 bases; bases outside gene matches: 5. Germline assignment: CDR1 SGHNT and CDR2 YYREEE (reference sequence). The CDR3 runs 11 residues. The CDR3 bases are TGTGCCAGCAGCACACAGGGGATGGCTTTCTTT. Protein sequence: CASSTQGMAFF.

The chain links TRBV4-2 to TRBJ2-7; perhaps TRBD1 as D (5 bases). Trimming removed 2 bases from V and 2 bases from J, with 7 bases in between. CDR3 length: 13 residues. CDR1 and CDR2 from the germline V gene are LGHNA and YNFKEQ. Here the CDR3 DNA reads TGTGCCAGCAGCCAACCAGGGACCTACGAGCAGTACTTC. Translated: CASSQPGTYEQYF.

The V and J genes are TRBV18 and TRBJ1-6; D unresolved. Trimming cost V 6 bases and J 5 bases, with 14 bases left between them. The CDR3 is made up of 15 amino acids. Germline lookup yields CDR1 KGHSH and CDR2 LQKENI. The CDR3 region is CASSLGPKNNSPLHF. The CDR3 bases are TGTGCCAGCTCTCTGGGCCCCAAGAATAATTCACCCCTCCACTTT.

Here the CDR3 reads CASSFKTRDYNEQFF. CDR3 DNA sequence: TGTGCCAGCAGCTTTAAGACTAGGGACTACAATGAGCAGTTCTTC. The gene calls are TRBV7-2 and TRBJ2-1; possible D gene TRBD2, 6 bases. Germline CDR1 is SGHTA and CDR2 is FQGNSA. V was clipped by 3 bases and J by 3 bases, with 12 bases between them. The CDR3 consists of 15 residues.

This clone has a single count. CDR3 protein: CASSQDRGRHGYTF. For the CDR3, the DNA is TGTGCCAGTAGTCAGGACAGGGGACGACATGGCTACACCTTC. This chain links TRBV19 with TRBJ1-2, with 9 bases identical to TRBD1. V was clipped by 5 bases and J by 6 bases; unmatched bases: 7. Germline CDR1 reads LNHDA; CDR2 reads SQIVND (reference sequence). The CDR3 totals 14 residues.

The chain links TRBV4-3 to TRBJ1-3; D is unresolved. This CDR3 spans 15 amino acids. CDR1 LGHNA and CDR2 YSLEER come from the germline V gene. V lost 4 bases to trimming and J lost 0 bases, with 10 bases between them. The CDR3 DNA follows: TGCGCCAGCAGCCGCTACAGAACCTCTGGAAACACCATATATTTT. This codes for CASSRYRTSGNTIYF.

This clone was observed a single time. This rearrangement joins TRBV9 to TRBJ2-1; 12 nucleotides line up with TRBD2. V trimming: 4 bases; J trimming: 7 bases; junction bases outside the gene matches: 9. The CDR3 is 16 residues long. Germline V lookup: CDR1 SGDLS, CDR2 YYNGEE. DNA for the CDR3: TGTGCCAGCAGCCCACTAACTAGCGGGAGGAAGAATGAGCAGTTCTTC. It yields the protein CASSPLTSGRKNEQFF.

This chain uses TRBV30 with TRBJ2-7; tentatively, D is TRBD1 (5 bases). CDR1 and CDR2 from the germline V gene are GTSNPN and SVGIG (reference sequence). Between the trimmed V and J ends, which lost 2 bases and 2 bases, there was a span of 10 bases. The CDR3 is made up of 13 amino acids. CDR3 bases: TGTGCCTGGAGTAGGGGCACCGCCTACGAGCAGTACTTC. Encoded protein: CAWSRGTAYEQYF.

V and J are TRBV6-5 and TRBJ2-2, with 8 bases identical to TRBD2. The V gene's germline CDR1 is MNHEY and CDR2 SVGAGI. V trimming: 4 bases; J trimming: 4 bases; junction bases outside the gene matches: 2. The CDR3 totals 14 residues. This CDR3 reads CASSLAGLTGELFF. The DNA of the CDR3 is TGTGCCAGCAGTTTAGCGGGACTCACCGGGGAGCTGTTTTTT.